A selection of T cell receptor beta chains follows, all from one sample in a study of beta chain features in type 1 diabetes. The protocol was immunoSEQ multiplex PCR, while the TCRdb copy is restricted to in-frame clones and leaves out a portion. The sample has fewer than 200,000 clones; approximately 10% are singletons. Sequencing was done on a sample of central memory CD4+ T cells from blood. The receptor source for this set is a young man with type 1 diabetes. Each CDR3 is given with its conserved first and last residue. D genes are given only for firm matches. Not all rows give a size; the values are once, few, many and, for expanded clones, a class.

once	TRBV14	TRBD2	TRBJ2-5	TGTGCCAGCAGCCAAGTTGGGTCCAGGGAGGGGACCCAGTACTTC	CASSQVGSREGTQYF
few	TRBV28	-	TRBJ2-3	TGTGCCAGCACCCTGGGACTTCGCGGAGATACGCAGTATTTT	CASTLGLRGDTQYF
few	TRBV5-4	-	TRBJ2-2	TGTGCCAGCAGCTTGGGACAGAGCCGGACCGGGGAGCTGTTTTTT	CASSLGQSRTGELFF
few	TRBV30	-	TRBJ1-1	TGTGCCTGGAGCGGGGAAAGGTTTGAGAACACTGAAGCTTTCTTT	CAWSGERFENTEAFF
-	TRBV9	-	TRBJ2-7	TGTGCCAGCAGTCCGGACTCACTTCGGGGCGAGCAGTACTTC	CASSPDSLRGEQYF
-	TRBV30	-	TRBJ1-2	TGTGCCTGGAGCCTGGACTGCCGGAGGGGAGGCTACACCTTC	CAWSLDCRRGGYTF
-	TRBV28	TRBD1	TRBJ1-1	TGTGCCAGCAGTCCTCCTGATAGACAGGGCGATGAAGCTTTCTTT	CASSPPDRQGDEAFF
-	TRBV4-2	-	TRBJ1-1	TGTGCCAGCAGCCAGACAAACAGGTTGAACACTGAAGCTTTCTTT	CASSQTNRLNTEAFF
few	TRBV7-2	-	TRBJ2-1	TGTGCCAGCAGCAACCGGTCATACAATGAGCAGTTCTTC	CASSNRSYNEQFF
few	TRBV28	TRBD1	TRBJ1-1	TGTGCCAGCAGTGGGACAGACACTGAAGCTTTCTTT	CASSGTDTEAFF
once	TRBV4-3	-	TRBJ2-3	TGCGCCAGCAGCCAAGAAATTGCTGCCACAGATACACAGTATTTT	CASSQEIAATDTQYF
few	TRBV4-3	-	TRBJ2-3	TGCGCCAGCAGCCGGCTCTTGGCAGATACGCAGTATTTT	CASSRLLADTQYF
-	TRBV27	TRBD2	TRBJ2-1	TGTGCCAGCAGTTTGCATCCGACTAGCGGGCTTGACAATGAGCAGTTCTTC	CASSLHPTSGLDNEQFF
few	TRBV10-3	-	TRBJ2-1	TGTGCCACCGGGCGGGACGTTAGGAATGAGCAGTTCTTC	CATGRDVRNEQFF
-	TRBV2	-	TRBJ1-5	TGTGCCAGCAGTGGGGGGGACGGCAATCAGCCCCAGCATTTT	CASSGGDGNQPQHF
few	TRBV4-2	-	TRBJ1-1	TGTGCCAGCAGCCAACACACAGGGAAAACTGAAGCTTTCTTT	CASSQHTGKTEAFF
few	TRBV19	TRBD1	TRBJ1-2	TGTGCCAGTAGTATGCCAGGGGGGACCAATCCCTATGGCTACACCTTC	CASSMPGGTNPYGYTF
few	TRBV28	TRBD2	TRBJ2-1	TGTGCCACTTGGACTAGCGGGAGATCCTACAATGAGCAGTTCTTC	CATWTSGRSYNEQFF
-	TRBV2	-	TRBJ1-5	TGTGCCAGCAGGAGAGTTCAGGTCGATCAGCCCCAGCATTTT	CASRRVQVDQPQHF
-	TRBV7-9	TRBD1	TRBJ1-1	TGTGCCAGCAGTTTAGACAGGGGTCCCACTGAAGCTTTCTTT	CASSLDRGPTEAFF
few	TRBV30	-	TRBJ2-6	TGTGCCTGGACTGGGGAGCTGCAGGTCCTGACTTTC	CAWTGELQVLTF
few	TRBV7-3	TRBD2	TRBJ2-1	TGTGCCAGCAGTCGAAACTCGGGGGGGTACAATGAGCAGTTCTTC	CASSRNSGGYNEQFF